These 3 T cell receptor beta chains were sequenced from one sample in a study of blood T cell repertoires in COVID-19. TCRdb's copy holds only in-frame clones and misses some; the assay was immunoSEQ multiplex PCR. The data contain under 250,000 clones, 80% to 90% of them seen just once; the ten biggest clones take up 2.5% to 3.5%. The sample comprised PBMCs or T cells enriched from blood (not recorded which). All receptors come from a woman aged 40 to 55 who had been exposed to COVID-19.

This clone was recorded once. This chain links TRBV2 with TRBJ1-5, with D possibly TRBD1 on 5 matching bases. Per the germline V gene, CDR1 is SNHLY and CDR2 is FYNNEI. The CDR3 loop spans 13 amino acids. The V gene lost 6 bases and the J gene lost 6 bases, with 12 bases spanning the gap. The CDR3 is CASRNQGAQPQHF. DNA of the CDR3: TGTGCCAGCAGAAATCAAGGGGCTCAGCCCCAGCATTTT.

The chain links TRBV24-1 to TRBJ2-1; 10 positions agree with TRBD1. CDR3 length: 16 amino acids. Unmatched junction bases numbered 3, after V lost 1 base and J lost 4 bases. Germline assignment: CDR1 KGHDR and CDR2 SFDVKD. CDR3 sequence: CATSDFGTGEYNEQFF. The CDR3 nucleotides read TGTGCCACCAGTGATTTCGGGACAGGGGAATACAATGAGCAGTTCTTC.

The gene calls are TRBV2 and TRBJ1-5; 7 nucleotides match TRBD1. The CDR3 spans 15 residues. The germline CDR1 and CDR2 sequences are SNHLY and FYNNEI. V was pared by 4 bases and J by 5 bases, with 8 bases of the junction left unmatched. CDR3 sequence reads: CASSGKTGVDQPQHF. Written as DNA, the CDR3 is TGTGCCAGCAGTGGTAAAACAGGGGTAGATCAGCCCCAGCATTTT.